The 16 T cell receptor beta chains reported below all come from one sample, sequenced in a study of blood T cell repertoires in COVID-19. Clones were sequenced by immunoSEQ multiplex PCR, and TCRdb holds only the in-frame ones, with some missing. This sample has over 90,000 clones, with about 85% found just once. Input material: peripheral blood. The receptors shown here come from a man aged 55 to 69 with acute or convalescent COVID-19.

The chain links TRBV2 to TRBJ1-2; tentative D call: TRBD1 (5 bases). The germline gives CDR1 SNHLY, CDR2 FYNNEI. This CDR3 has 14 amino acids. V lost 6 bases to trimming and J lost 8 bases, with 19 bases between them. The CDR3 loop is CASSLSPRASGYTF. CDR3 in DNA: TGTGCCAGCAGCCTATCGCCCAGGGCCTCGGGCTACACCTTC.

Only one count was recorded for this clone. The rearrangement uses TRBV28 and TRBJ2-7, with 9 bases aligning to TRBD1. J lost 5 bases, V lost 5 bases, and 10 bases had no gene match. This CDR3 region has 15 residues. In germline, CDR1 is MDHEN, CDR2 SYDVKM. This CDR3 is CASSTPGQGPDEQYF. DNA for the CDR3: TGTGCCAGCAGTACGCCGGGACAGGGCCCTGACGAGCAGTACTTC.

This chain joins TRBV10-3 and TRBJ2-5; TRBD1 aligns across 11 bases. The V gene's germline CDR1 is ENHRY and CDR2 SYGVKD. Trimming removed 5 bases from V and 5 bases from J; junction bases left unmatched: 7. The CDR3 consists of 15 residues. The CDR3 region has the DNA TGTGCCATCAGTTCCGGGACAGGGGGGTCCGAGACCCAGTACTTC. Protein sequence: CAISSGTGGSETQYF.

V and J are TRBV3-1 (or the pseudogene TRBV3-2) and TRBJ2-2; D gene unclear. Deletions cut 2 bases from V and 5 bases from J, with 6 bases between. This CDR3 has 13 amino acids. From germline, CDR1 is LGHDT and CDR2 YNNKEL (reference sequence). As DNA, the CDR3 is TGTGCCAGCAGCCAATCTTATACCGGGGAGCTGTTTTTT. Its translation: CASSQSYTGELFF.

The chain combines TRBV4-3 with TRBJ1-6, with D possibly being TRBD1 (6 bases). Germline V lookup: CDR1 LGHNA, CDR2 YSLEER. Trimming shortened V by 0 bases and J by 5 bases, and 17 bases separated the two germline ends. The CDR3 is made up of 18 amino acids. The CDR3 DNA follows: TGCGCCAGCAGCCAAGATCCCCCCAGGGGATCCGATAATTCACCCCTCCACTTT. It yields the protein CASSQDPPRGSDNSPLHF.

This chain links TRBV28 with TRBJ1-1; unclear D gene. The CDR3 spans 14 residues. Trimming left V 5 bases short and J 7 bases short, with 17 bases between. The germline gives CDR1 MDHEN, CDR2 SYDVKM. CDR3 loop: CASSDPGIAGEAFF. The CDR3 region has the DNA TGTGCCAGCAGTGACCCCGGGATCGCGGGTGAAGCTTTCTTT.

This chain connects TRBV5-5 to TRBJ2-3; 7 bases match TRBD2. Germline CDR1 reads SGHKS; CDR2 reads YYEKEE (reference sequence). J lost 3 bases, V lost 0 bases, and 4 bases had no gene match. The CDR3 sequence is 15 residues long. CDR3: CASSLGEGETDTQYF. CDR3 coding DNA: TGTGCCAGCAGCTTGGGGGAGGGTGAGACAGATACGCAGTATTTT.

The V call is TRBV9, the J call TRBJ2-3; TRBD1 matches 9 bases. Germline CDR1 reads SGDLS; CDR2 reads YYNGEE. J was trimmed by 6 bases and V by 0 bases; bases with no gene match: 11. This CDR3 spans 17 amino acids. The CDR3 sequence: CASSVEAGTGRTDTQYF. The CDR3 coding sequence is TGTGCCAGCAGCGTAGAAGCAGGGACAGGGAGGACGGATACGCAGTATTTT.

The CDR3 sequence is CASSSGINEQYF. The CDR3, as DNA: TGTGCCAGCAGCTCCGGGATAAACGAGCAGTACTTC. The genes are TRBV12-3 or TRBV12-4 and TRBJ2-7, with D possibly being TRBD2 (5 bases). This CDR3 is 12 amino acids long. Trimming left V 6 bases short and J 5 bases short, with 11 bases between.

This clone was seen more than once but under ten times. The V call is TRBV7-9, the J call TRBJ1-6; a weak D match, TRBD1 (6 bases). Trimming cost V 9 bases and J 5 bases, with 14 bases left between them. Germline values: CDR1 SEHNR, CDR2 FQNEAQ (reference sequence). This CDR3 comprises 14 residues. The CDR3 region is CASTFPGDNSPLHF. The DNA of the CDR3 is TGTGCCAGTACTTTCCCAGGGGATAATTCACCCCTCCACTTT.

This clone showed up just a few times. The chain employs TRBV6-2 or TRBV6-3 and TRBJ1-5, with D unresolved. Germline V gene data show CDR1 as MNHEY and CDR2 as SVGEGT. The V and J ends lost 4 bases and 0 bases respectively, with 13 bases between them. This CDR3 spans 16 amino acids. The CDR3 region has the DNA TGTGCCAGCAGTTTGAGTGGCCACTATAGCAATCAGCCCCAGCATTTT. It translates to CASSLSGHYSNQPQHF.

The chain links TRBV7-2 to TRBJ1-2; D unclear. CDR1 SGHTA and CDR2 FQGNSA come from the germline V gene. The CDR3 is 17 residues long. Between the trimmed V and J ends, which lost 1 base and 4 bases, there was a span of 19 bases. CDR3 nucleotide sequence: TGTGCCAGCAGCTTAGACCCTAGCGGGGTAAAGAGCTATGGCTACACCTTC. As protein: CASSLDPSGVKSYGYTF. The full variable domain, in which reference TRBV7-2 and TRBJ1-2 provide the parts outside the CDR3, is GAGVSQSPSNKVTEKGKDVELRCDPISGHTALYWYRQSLGQGLEFLIYFQGNSAPDKSGLPSDRFSAERTGGSVSTLTIQRTQQEDSAVYLCASSLDPSGVKSYGYTFGSGTRLTVV.

The chain employs TRBV6-5 and TRBJ1-2; D is undetermined. V was pared by 5 bases and J by 0 bases, with 13 bases between. The CDR3 totals 15 residues. CDR1 and CDR2 (germline): MNHEY, SVGAGI. The CDR3 loop is CASSRSRLTNYGYTF. The CDR3 nucleotides are TGTGCCAGCAGTCGTAGCCGGCTAACTAACTATGGCTACACCTTC.

This sequence joins TRBV5-1 and TRBJ2-2; D ambiguous. The CDR3 is made up of 13 amino acids. CDR1 is SGHRS, CDR2 YFSETQ, per germline. The V end was cut by 2 bases, the J end by 6 bases, with 8 bases between. The CDR3 here is CASSFEAAGELFF. The CDR3 DNA sequence: TGCGCCAGCAGCTTCGAGGCCGCCGGGGAGCTGTTTTTT.

V usage is TRBV7-2 and J usage is TRBJ1-6; D might be TRBD1 (5 bases). The CDR3 extends over 16 amino acids. V dropped 2 bases and J dropped 7 bases, with 15 bases sitting between them. CDR1 is SGHTA and CDR2 is FQGNSA in the germline V gene. The CDR3 nucleotides are TGTGCCAGCAGCTTATTTTCCAGGGTTGAAAATTCACCCCTCCACTTT. This encodes CASSLFSRVENSPLHF. Variable domain in full (rest from reference TRBV7-2 and TRBJ1-6): GAGVSQSPSNKVTEKGKDVELRCDPISGHTALYWYRQSLGQGLEFLIYFQGNSAPDKSGLPSDRFSAERTGGSVSTLTIQRTQQEDSAVYLCASSLFSRVENSPLHFGNGTRLTVT.

This chain joins TRBV5-1 and TRBJ1-2; the match to TRBD1 covers 9 bases. Germline lookup yields CDR1 SGHRS and CDR2 YFSETQ. The ends lost 0 bases at V and 8 bases at J; junction bases unmatched: 5. This CDR3 spans 14 amino acids. CDR3 in amino acids: CASSLDRGLQGYTF. CDR3 bases: TGCGCCAGCAGCTTGGACAGGGGGCTACAGGGCTACACCTTC.